The 31 T cell receptor beta chains below all came from one sample that was sequenced in a study of T-cell reconstitution after alpha-beta-depleted transplantation in children. Unique molecular identifiers were incorporated into the prepared TCRbeta library. TCRdb used MiXCR to reprocess the PCR reads, holding one entry per CDR3 protein. Altogether approximately 100,000 distinct CDR3 sequences are present, 10% to 15% being singletons, with the ten largest covering roughly 14%. Sequences were derived from PBMCs from the stem cell graft donor, sampled from the stem cell graft. Every receptor here comes from a human donor who donated a stem cell graft to a child with inherited bone marrow failure.

This clonotype appeared many times. The V and J genes are TRBV7-3 and TRBJ2-1; TRBD1 aligns across 7 bases. V trimming: 3 bases; J trimming: 7 bases; junction bases outside the gene matches: 3. The CDR3 extends over 13 amino acids. Per the germline V gene, CDR1 is SGHTA and CDR2 is FQGTGA. As DNA, the CDR3 is TGTGCCAGCAGCTTTACAGGGGTGAATGAGCAGTTCTTC. Its translation is CASSFTGVNEQFF.

The CDR3 DNA sequence: TGCAGCGTACCGGGACTGGTTTACAATGAGCAGTTCTTC. Amino acid sequence: CSVPGLVYNEQFF. The chain combines TRBV29-1 with TRBJ2-1; a possible D gene is TRBD2 (6 bases). The CDR3 loop spans 13 amino acids. Germline V CDR1 and CDR2: SQVTM, ANQGSEA. V gave up 6 bases and J gave up 4 bases, with 13 bases separating them.

This clonotype was found many times. J is TRBJ2-1 and V is TRBV18; TRBD1 matches at 7 bases. There are 14 residues in the CDR3. From germline, CDR1 is KGHSH and CDR2 LQKENI. Trimming took 1 base from V and 12 from J; bases not matched to a gene: 9. The CDR3 loop reads CASSPRTQGEMQFF. The CDR3 DNA reads TGTGCCAGCTCACCACGTACGCAGGGGGAAATGCAGTTCTTC.

This clonotype was picked up many times. The chain links TRBV28 to TRBJ1-5, with 7 bases aligning to TRBD1. Germline V gene lookup returns CDR1 MDHEN and CDR2 SYDVKM. The CDR3 totals 15 residues. V dropped 11 bases and J dropped 2; count of bases not matched to a gene: 12. The DNA for the CDR3 is TGTGCCGGAGGGGGCCCCATTCGGGGCAATCAGCCCCAGCATTTT. The encoded protein is CAGGGPIRGNQPQHF.

This clonotype was observed a handful of times. The chain employs TRBV19 and TRBJ2-3; TRBD1 matches 7 bases. Germline V lookup: CDR1 LNHDA, CDR2 SQIVND (reference sequence). V lost 4 bases and J lost 6; bases outside the gene matches: 13. CDR3 length equals 16 residues. The CDR3 is CASSTRGLNSWDTQYF. The CDR3 DNA follows: TGTGCCAGTAGTACGAGGGGGCTTAACTCATGGGATACGCAGTATTTT.

V and J are TRBV7-9 and TRBJ2-1, with D tentatively TRBD2 (6 bases). The CDR3 is made up of 16 amino acids. V was clipped by 1 base and J by 0 bases, with 10 bases between them. CDR1 SEHNR and CDR2 FQNEAQ come from the germline V gene (reference sequence). The CDR3 DNA reads as TGTGCCAGCAGCTTAGGGGACTCCCGCTCCTACAATGAGCAGTTCTTC. It codes for CASSLGDSRSYNEQFF.

The sample holds many counts of this clonotype. The chain has TRBV3-1 and TRBJ1-1, with 7 bases lining up with TRBD1. The V gene's germline CDR1 is LGHDT and CDR2 YNNKEL (reference sequence). This CDR3 contains 16 residues. The junction had 7 bases not matched to a gene; V was cut back by 1 base and J by 2 bases. CDR3 DNA: TGTGCCAGCAGCCAAGTGTCGGGACAGACTAACACTGAAGCTTTCTTT. Encoded protein: CASSQVSGQTNTEAFF.

This clonotype was seen only once. A clone one base away is much larger, so this may be a read error. This sequence joins TRBV5-6 and TRBJ2-3; TRBD2 matches 10 bases. The germline V gene encodes CDR1 SGHDT and CDR2 YYEEEE. The CDR3 is 15 amino acids. This CDR3 reads CAISFLAGETDTQYF. CDR3 bases: TGTGCCATCAGCTTTCTAGCGGGAGAAACAGATACGCAGTATTTT. Full variable domain (outside the CDR3, taken from reference TRBV5-6 and TRBJ2-3): DAGVTQSPTHLIKTRGQQVTLRCSPKSGHDTVSWYQQALGQGPQFIFQYYEEEERQRGNFPDRFSGHQFPNYSSELNVNALLLGDSALYLCAISFLAGETDTQYFGPGTRLTVL.

The chain has TRBV4-2 and TRBJ1-4, with 9 positions matching TRBD1. V lost 0 bases, J lost 5 bases, and 4 bases stayed unmatched. This CDR3 has 16 amino acids. The germline CDR1 and CDR2 sequences are LGHNA and YNFKEQ. The CDR3, as DNA: TGTGCCAGCAGCCAAGATCGACAGGGGGGAAATGAAAAACTGTTTTTT. Translation: CASSQDRQGGNEKLFF.

This clonotype was detected many times. The chain carries TRBV10-3 and TRBJ2-1, with TRBD1 matching over 7 bases. CDR1 ENHRY and CDR2 SYGVKD come from the germline V gene. This CDR3 contains 15 residues. The V and J ends lost 3 bases and 11 bases, in that order; junction bases with no gene match: 13. The CDR3 loop reads CAISDAGQVMGKQFF. The CDR3 DNA sequence: TGTGCCATCAGTGACGCAGGACAGGTCATGGGAAAGCAGTTCTTC.

This clonotype was observed many times. The rearrangement uses TRBV7-9 and TRBJ2-3; D perhaps matches TRBD2 (6 bases). The CDR3 length is 13 residues. V was clipped by 11 bases and J by 0 bases, with 12 bases between them. The germline V gene has CDR1 SEHNR and CDR2 FQNEAQ (reference sequence). The CDR3 region has the DNA TGTGCCTCCCAGGAGGGGAGCACAGATACGCAGTATTTT. Amino acid sequence: CASQEGSTDTQYF.

This clonotype showed up many times. The rearrangement links TRBV4-2 to TRBJ1-6; D is uncertain. This CDR3 has 13 amino acids. The germline V gene has CDR1 LGHNA and CDR2 YNFKEQ. V was cut by 1 base and J by 6 bases, with 4 bases left in between. DNA of the CDR3: TGTGCCAGCAGCCAAGTAGGTAATTCACCCCTCCACTTT. The encoded protein is CASSQVGNSPLHF.

A few counts support this clonotype. The chain recombines TRBV4-3 with TRBJ2-7; D is perhaps TRBD1 (6 bases). The germline V gene encodes CDR1 LGHNA and CDR2 YSLEER. This CDR3 comprises 13 residues. The V and J ends lost 4 bases and 4 bases respectively, with 11 bases between them. CDR3 bases: TGCGCCAGCAGCCGTGACAGGCGGTACGAGCAGTACTTC. Amino acids: CASSRDRRYEQYF.

The sample holds a few counts of this clonotype. The chain employs TRBV6-5 and TRBJ1-2; D is perhaps TRBD1 (5 bases). This CDR3 is built from 16 residues. V lost 4 bases and J lost 3, with 18 bases in between. Germline values: CDR1 MNHEY, CDR2 SVGAGI. CDR3: CASSWRDGRPDYGYTF. As DNA, the CDR3 is TGTGCCAGCAGTTGGAGGGACGGCCGACCGGACTATGGCTACACCTTC.

This clonotype was seen repeatedly, ten times or more. The J gene is TRBJ2-4, the V gene TRBV7-2; D ambiguous. The CDR3 totals 11 residues. Trimming took 8 bases from V and 9 from J, leaving 11 bases between them. CDR1 SGHTA and CDR2 FQGNSA come from the germline V gene. DNA for the CDR3: TGTGCCAGCGCAAGATTGGGCATTCAGTACTTC. It specifies CASARLGIQYF.

There are many counts of this clonotype. This chain uses TRBV7-2 with TRBJ2-1; D is possibly TRBD2 (5 bases). The V and J ends lost 4 bases and 4 bases respectively, with 14 bases between them. There are 15 residues in the CDR3. Per the germline V gene, CDR1 is SGHTA and CDR2 is FQGNSA. Written as DNA, the CDR3 is TGTGCCAGCAGCTATACCGTGGGAGAGTACAATGAGCAGTTCTTC. Protein: CASSYTVGEYNEQFF.

This clonotype was detected many times. V is TRBV12-3 or TRBV12-4 and J is TRBJ2-7, with D possibly matching TRBD1 (5 bases). Trimming cost V 2 bases and J 5 bases, with 10 bases left between them. This CDR3 is 13 amino acids long. The CDR3 coding sequence is TGTGCCAGCAGTTTAAGTGCAGGGAACGAGCAGTACTTC. This gives the protein CASSLSAGNEQYF.

This clonotype was recorded many times. The chain employs TRBV7-2 and TRBJ1-2, with 7 bases lining up with TRBD1. The V gene's germline CDR1 is SGHTA and CDR2 FQGNSA. This CDR3 has 13 residues. The J segment lost 3 bases and the V segment lost 5 bases, leaving 3 bases of the junction unmatched. CDR3 sequence (DNA): TGTGCCAGCAGCCAGGGACAGTACTATGGCTACACCTTC. Translated: CASSQGQYYGYTF.

This clonotype has at least ten counts. The rearrangement joins TRBV14 to TRBJ2-7; 9 nucleotides align to TRBD2. The germline CDR1 and CDR2 sequences are SGHDN and FVKESK. The CDR3 runs to 16 residues. The junction had 8 bases not matched to a gene; V was cut back by 1 base and J by 4 bases. The CDR3 DNA is TGTGCCAGCAGCCAAGTCTCGGCTAGCGGGGATTACGAGCAGTACTTC. Protein product: CASSQVSASGDYEQYF.

Comments on this clonotype: Just one base apart from a much larger clone, this may be a read error. The rearrangement joins TRBV11-1 to TRBJ2-7; no clear D. Per germline, CDR1 SGHAT and CDR2 FQDESV (reference sequence). V was cut by 3 bases and J by 0 bases, with 12 bases left in between. This CDR3 region has 15 residues. CDR3 amino acids: CASSFRPSSSYEQYF. As DNA, the CDR3 is TGTGCCAGCAGCTTCAGACCTTCTAGCTCCTACGAGCAGTACTTC.

This clonotype was counted at least ten times. This chain connects TRBV13 to TRBJ2-7, with 8 bases aligning to TRBD1. V lost 0 bases to trimming and J lost 5 bases; unmatched junction nucleotides: 3. This CDR3 has 14 residues. Per germline, CDR1 PRHDT and CDR2 FYEKMQ (reference sequence). The CDR3 sequence is CASSLGTGVNEQYF. CDR3 in DNA: TGTGCCAGCAGCTTAGGGACAGGGGTCAACGAGCAGTACTTC.

With respect to this clonotype: The junction differs from germline at one of its ends, possibly a read error. The genes are TRBV20-1 and TRBJ2-7; 7 nucleotides line up with TRBD2. Germline V lookup: CDR1 DFQATT, CDR2 SNEGSKA (reference sequence). The CDR3 sequence is 15 residues long. The CDR3 sequence: CSAIANPAAGDDQYF. The CDR3 nucleotides are TGCAGTGCTATAGCTAATCCCGCCGCGGGGGACGATCAGTACTTC.

This clonotype was seen repeatedly, ten times or more. The chain links TRBV7-2 to TRBJ1-5; the match to TRBD1 covers 7 bases. The CDR3 runs to 16 residues. V shed 3 bases, J shed 3 bases, and the junction held 8 bases outside the gene matches. From germline, CDR1 is SGHTA and CDR2 FQGNSA. The CDR3 spells CASSFSFRGTNQPQHF. DNA of the CDR3: TGTGCCAGCAGCTTTTCCTTCAGGGGGACCAATCAGCCCCAGCATTTT.

This clonotype occurred many times. The chain has TRBV7-6 and TRBJ2-1, with 14 bases that match TRBD2. The CDR3 length is 16 residues. V was clipped by 5 bases and J by 8 bases; unmatched bases: 8. CDR1 and CDR2 from the germline V gene are SGHVS and FNYEAQ. In nucleotides, the CDR3 is TGTGCCAGCAGCCCGCCGACTAGCGGGAGGGCTGATGAGCAGTTCTTC. Its protein is CASSPPTSGRADEQFF.

This clonotype was detected a few times. The J gene is TRBJ2-2, the V gene TRBV30; TRBD2 matches 12 bases. The CDR3 runs to 15 residues. Trimming took 8 bases from V and 4 from J; bases not matched to a gene: 8. Germline CDR1 is GTSNPN and CDR2 is SVGIG (reference sequence). The CDR3 sequence: CATNPTSGSTGELFF. CDR3 bases: TGTGCCACAAACCCGACTAGCGGGAGCACCGGGGAGCTGTTTTTT.

This chain connects TRBV4-3 to TRBJ1-2; TRBD1 matches 9 bases. Germline CDR1 and CDR2: LGHNA and YSLEER. This CDR3 is 15 amino acids long. With 0 bases clipped from V and 7 bases from J, the junction kept 6 bases outside the gene matches. CDR3 nucleotides: TGCGCCAGCAGCCAAGATGGGGGACAGGGTGGTGGCTACACCTTC. Its translation is CASSQDGGQGGGYTF.

In its sample, this clonotype was seen many times. The chain combines TRBV20-1 with TRBJ2-1, with TRBD2 identical over 7 bases. The length of the CDR3 is 16 residues. Trimming cost V 0 bases and J 7 bases; bases outside gene matches: 12. The germline V gene has CDR1 DFQATT and CDR2 SNEGSKA (reference sequence). This CDR3 reads CSARDLGGGPGNEQFF. CDR3 nucleotide sequence: TGCAGTGCTAGAGATCTGGGGGGAGGGCCCGGGAATGAGCAGTTCTTC.

This clonotype showed up many times. This CDR3 reads CASSDRGGAEKLFF. CDR3 nucleotide sequence: TGTGCCAGCAGCGACCGGGGAGGGGCTGAAAAACTGTTTTTT. This chain joins TRBV7-2 and TRBJ1-4; TRBD1 is a possible D gene (5 bases). This CDR3 is 14 amino acids long. CDR1 and CDR2 (germline): SGHTA, FQGNSA. V dropped 5 bases and J dropped 7 bases, with 14 bases sitting between them.

The chain joins TRBV5-1 to TRBJ1-2; TRBD1 is a possible D gene (6 bases). The CDR3 length is 14 residues. V lost 4 bases to trimming and J lost 4 bases, with 14 bases between them. Germline-derived CDR1 and CDR2 are SGHRS and YFSETQ. The CDR3 bases are TGCGCCAGCAGCCTGGACAGTCCTCTCTATGGCTACACCTTC. This gives the protein CASSLDSPLYGYTF.

This clonotype has a count of ten or more. V and J are TRBV5-1 and TRBJ1-6, with D perhaps TRBD1 (5 bases). The CDR3 is 15 amino acids. V lost 0 bases and J lost 7, with 11 bases in between. Germline CDR1 is SGHRS and CDR2 is YFSETQ. CDR3 DNA sequence: TGCGCCAGCAGCTTGGAACAGGCTCAAAATTCACCCCTCCACTTT. Protein: CASSLEQAQNSPLHF. The whole variable domain, remainder taken from reference TRBV5-1 and TRBJ1-6, is KAGVTQTPRYLIKTRGQQVTLSCSPISGHRSVSWYQQTPGQGLQFLFEYFSETQRNKGNFPGRFSGRQFSNSRSEMNVSTLELGDSALYLCASSLEQAQNSPLHFGNGTRLTVT.

In this sample, this clonotype turned up many times. The V and J genes are TRBV4-2 and TRBJ2-6; 7 nucleotides match TRBD1. The CDR3 has 19 residues. J lost 2 bases, V lost 3 bases, and 13 bases had no gene match. Germline loops: CDR1 LGHNA, CDR2 YNFKEQ. CDR3 loop: CASSHGVMTGYAGANVLTF. DNA for the CDR3: TGTGCCAGCAGCCATGGGGTGATGACAGGGTACGCTGGGGCCAACGTCCTGACTTTC.